The 29 T cell receptor beta chains given below trace back to one sample, sequenced in a study of Graves' ophthalmopathy and Graves' hyperthyroidism. The TCR beta CDR3 regions underwent amplification from RNA transcripts. First-round RT-PCR with HTBI primers preceded a second-round multiplex PCR. MiXCR was run by TCRdb on the multiplex PCR reads, yielding one entry per CDR3 protein. Of hundreds of thousands of distinct CDR3 sequences in the sample, 20% to 25% were seen once. Sequencing was performed on peripheral blood. The receptor source for this set is a young woman with stable Graves' hyperthyroidism. Some clones in this sample may be carry-over from other donors' samples.

This chain uses TRBV6-2 or TRBV6-3 with TRBJ2-4; perhaps TRBD2 as D (6 bases). This CDR3 spans 12 amino acids. CDR1 and CDR2 from the germline V gene are MNHEY and SVGEGT. V was clipped by 5 bases and J by 8 bases, with 10 bases between them. The DNA for the CDR3 is TGTGCCAGCAGTGTCGGGAGTCACATTCAGTACTTC. Residues: CASSVGSHIQYF.

This clonotype has a count of ten or more. This sequence joins TRBV6-2 or TRBV6-3 and TRBJ2-7; TRBD2 agrees at 7 bases. This CDR3 is built from 14 residues. The trim removed 6 bases at V and 6 bases at J, leaving 11 bases unmatched. Germline V gene data show CDR1 as MNHEY and CDR2 as SVGEGT. In nucleotides, the CDR3 is TGTGCCAGCAGCGATTCTAGCGGACTGGGCGAGCAGTACTTC. Its translation is CASSDSSGLGEQYF.

The sample holds many counts of this clonotype. The chain is built from TRBV2 and TRBJ2-2, with D unresolved. With 7 bases removed from V and 5 bases from J, the gap between germline ends came to 11 bases. Germline V lookup: CDR1 SNHLY, CDR2 FYNNEI. This CDR3 is built from 13 residues. The CDR3 here is CASTWTHTGELFF. The CDR3 DNA follows: TGTGCCAGCACTTGGACCCATACCGGGGAGCTGTTTTTT.

This clonotype was found a few times. This sequence joins TRBV28 and TRBJ1-1; weak D call: TRBD1 (5 bases). The CDR3 has 18 residues. V shed 5 bases and J shed 1 base, with 23 bases lying between them. The germline CDR1 and CDR2 sequences are MDHEN and SYDVKM. The CDR3 DNA reads TGTGCCAGCAGTCTCCTAGGGAGGGGTTTAGAAGGGAACACTGAAGCTTTCTTT. It translates to CASSLLGRGLEGNTEAFF.

This chain links TRBV29-1 with TRBJ2-7; D unresolved. The CDR3 consists of 13 residues. Germline V gene sequence: CDR1 SQVTM, CDR2 ANQGSEA. Trimming left V 4 bases short and J 2 bases short, with 12 bases between. The CDR3: CSVGRWGTYEQYF. CDR3 DNA: TGCAGCGTTGGTAGGTGGGGTACCTACGAGCAGTACTTC.

This clonotype was observed at least ten times. The chain joins TRBV28 to TRBJ1-5, with D perhaps matching TRBD1 (6 bases). Germline loops: CDR1 MDHEN, CDR2 SYDVKM. Trimming pared 5 bases from V and 9 bases from J, leaving 14 bases between. This CDR3 comprises 13 residues. CDR3 amino acids: CASSLPGDRPQHF. CDR3 DNA sequence: TGTGCCAGCAGTCTACCAGGGGATCGGCCCCAGCATTTT.

This clonotype showed up just a few times. The chain combines TRBV11-2 with TRBJ1-5; D gene ambiguous. Germline CDR1 SGHAT, CDR2 FQNNGV. This CDR3 region has 15 residues. Deletions cut 0 bases from V and 7 bases from J, with 13 bases between. Here the CDR3 reads CASSLDGKFIQPQHF. The CDR3 DNA sequence: TGTGCCAGCAGCTTAGACGGTAAATTCATCCAGCCCCAGCATTTT. Drawing the rest from reference TRBV11-2 and TRBJ1-5, the complete variable domain is EAGVAQSPRYKIIEKRQSVAFWCNPISGHATLYWYQQILGQGPKLLIQFQNNGVVDDSQLPKDRFSAERLKGVDSTLKIQPAKLEDSAVYLCASSLDGKFIQPQHFGDGTRLSIL.

This clonotype was observed many times. V is TRBV20-1 and J is TRBJ2-7; D possibly uses TRBD1 or TRBD2 (6 bases each). The CDR3 extends over 12 amino acids. Germline CDR1 is DFQATT and CDR2 is SNEGSKA (reference sequence). Trimming left V 3 bases short and J 7 bases short, with 13 bases between. The CDR3 bases are TGCAGTGCTAGTCTCGGGGGCCCGGAGCAGTACTTC. Translating it yields CSASLGGPEQYF.

This clonotype appeared many times. The genes are TRBV30 and TRBJ2-5, with D tentatively TRBD1 or TRBD2 (6 bases each). CDR3 length equals 14 residues. Germline V lookup: CDR1 GTSNPN, CDR2 SVGIG (reference sequence). Between the trimmed V and J ends, which lost 5 bases and 5 bases, there was a span of 18 bases. The CDR3 DNA reads TGTGCCTGGGGACGGCAGTGGAGGGGGGAGACCCAGTACTTC. Protein: CAWGRQWRGETQYF. Complete variable domain (other parts from reference TRBV30 and TRBJ2-5): SQTIHQWPATLVQPVGSPLSLECTVEGTSNPNLYWYRQAAGRGLQLLFYSVGIGQISSEVPQNLSASRPQDRQFILSSKKLLLSDSGFYLCAWGRQWRGETQYFGPGTRLLVL.

This clonotype was observed at least ten times. J is TRBJ1-3 and V is TRBV29-1, with 7 bases fitting TRBD1. CDR1 and CDR2 (germline): SQVTM, ANQGSEA. This CDR3 has 12 amino acids. The junction had 4 bases not matched to a gene; V was cut back by 6 bases and J by 5 bases. CDR3 amino acids: CSVGDRRNTIYF. The CDR3 coding sequence is TGCAGCGTCGGGGACAGAAGAAACACCATATATTTT.

This clonotype was seen a handful of times. V and J are TRBV20-1 and TRBJ1-3; D remains ambiguous. Trimming pared 0 bases from V and 0 bases from J, leaving 12 bases between. The germline gives CDR1 DFQATT, CDR2 SNEGSKA (reference sequence). The CDR3 extends over 16 amino acids. DNA for the CDR3: TGCAGTGCTAGAGATCTCCAGGCCAGCTCTGGAAACACCATATATTTT. It translates to CSARDLQASSGNTIYF.

Ten or more counts support this clonotype. This chain connects TRBV11-1 to TRBJ1-2, with TRBD1 matching 7 bases. After removal of 5 bases from V and 7 bases from J, the junction contained 16 bases not matched to a gene. The CDR3 runs 16 residues. Germline loops: CDR1 SGHAT, CDR2 FQDESV (reference sequence). The CDR3 region is CASSPPEVDRAFGYTF. DNA of the CDR3: TGTGCCAGCAGCCCCCCAGAGGTCGACAGGGCGTTTGGCTACACCTTC.

This clonotype has a count of ten or more. This chain links TRBV30 with TRBJ1-3; D gene unclear. Trimming removed 0 bases at V and 2 bases at J, with 5 bases between. CDR1 and CDR2 (germline): GTSNPN, SVGIG (reference sequence). The CDR3 is 13 residues long. For the CDR3, the DNA is TGTGCCTGGAGTGTAACACCTGGAAACACCATATATTTT. Translation: CAWSVTPGNTIYF.

This clonotype showed up just a few times. The rearrangement links TRBV3-1 to TRBJ1-2; D unresolved. The CDR3 contains 15 residues. The germline V gene encodes CDR1 LGHDT and CDR2 YNNKEL (reference sequence). Trimming cost V 0 bases and J 4 bases, with 12 bases left between them. In DNA, the CDR3 is TGTGCCAGCAGCCAAGAAGAAACAGCCTTCTATGGCTACACCTTC. Its protein product is CASSQEETAFYGYTF.

The sample holds a few counts of this clonotype. The V and J genes are TRBV18 and TRBJ1-1, with D tentatively TRBD1 (5 bases). The CDR3 spans 15 residues. V was clipped by 5 bases and J by 3 bases, with 16 bases between them. Per germline, CDR1 KGHSH and CDR2 LQKENI. The DNA for the CDR3 is TGTGCCAGCTCATTCGGAGGGGTAGGTGACACTGAAGCTTTCTTT. Its translation is CASSFGGVGDTEAFF.

This clonotype appeared many times. The chain couples TRBV12-3 or TRBV12-4 to TRBJ1-2; no reliable D call. Between the trimmed V and J ends, which lost 2 bases and 3 bases, there was a span of 16 bases. This CDR3 is built from 16 residues. The CDR3 here is CASSLNGWEGHYGYTF. The CDR3 nucleotides are TGTGCCAGCAGTTTAAATGGGTGGGAGGGTCACTATGGCTACACCTTC.

This clonotype was picked up many times. V usage is TRBV20-1 and J usage is TRBJ1-5, with a weak D call TRBD1 (6 bases). Germline CDR1 is DFQATT and CDR2 is SNEGSKA (reference sequence). This CDR3 is 14 amino acids long. Trimming took off 1 base at V and 1 base at J, with 8 bases between the two ends. The CDR3 DNA is TGCAGTGCTAGAGGGCAGGGGAGCAATCAGCCCCAGCATTTT. This translates into CSARGQGSNQPQHF.

There are a few counts of this clonotype. A much larger clone is a single base away; this may be a read error. The chain carries TRBV3-1 and TRBJ1-3, with D uncertain. CDR3 length: 10 residues. Germline-derived CDR1 and CDR2 are LGHDT and YNNKEL (reference sequence). Trimming stripped 8 bases from V and 4 bases from J, with 3 bases between. The CDR3 loop reads CASRGNTIYF. The CDR3 DNA sequence: TGTGCCAGCCGCGGAAACACCATATATTTT.

In this sample, this clonotype turned up a few times. The chain combines TRBV24-1 with TRBJ2-2; 7 bases map to TRBD1. V gave up 7 bases and J gave up 3 bases; unmatched junction bases: 7. Germline lookup yields CDR1 KGHDR and CDR2 SFDVKD. CDR3 length: 15 residues. Here the CDR3 reads CATSPTGFDTGELFF. Written as DNA, the CDR3 is TGTGCCACCAGCCCGACAGGGTTTGACACCGGGGAGCTGTTTTTT.

At least ten counts were recorded for this clonotype. This chain's CDR3 is CASSRSREGAFQPQHF. CDR3 sequence (DNA): TGTGCCAGCAGCCGATCGAGGGAGGGGGCTTTTCAGCCCCAGCATTTT. V gene TRBV6-1 combines with J gene TRBJ1-5; 7 nucleotides match TRBD1. V was pared by 6 bases and J by 6 bases, with 14 bases of the junction left unmatched. The CDR3 spans 16 residues. CDR1 is MNHNS and CDR2 is SASEGT in the germline V gene.

The V gene is TRBV7-9, the J gene TRBJ2-7; 7 bases fit TRBD1. J was trimmed by 5 bases and V by 5 bases; bases with no gene match: 9. The CDR3 is made up of 14 amino acids. CDR1 and CDR2 from the germline V gene are SEHNR and FQNEAQ (reference sequence). The CDR3 DNA sequence: TGTGCCAGCAGCCCGAGCACAGGGGCCCACGAGCAGTACTTC. This encodes CASSPSTGAHEQYF.

This clonotype was found once. J is TRBJ2-7 and V is TRBV19; TRBD2 matches 15 bases. The CDR3 loop spans 14 amino acids. Germline assignment: CDR1 LNHDA and CDR2 SQIVND (reference sequence). V lost 6 bases, J lost 6 bases, and 3 bases stayed unmatched. CDR3 residues: CASSMGLAGGEQYF. CDR3 DNA sequence: TGTGCCAGTAGCATGGGACTAGCGGGAGGCGAGCAGTACTTC.

The chain couples TRBV7-8 to TRBJ2-7; D unclear. Trimming removed 2 bases from V and 6 bases from J, with 14 bases in between. This CDR3 region has 14 residues. CDR1 is SGHVS, CDR2 FQNEAQ, per germline. Written as DNA, the CDR3 is TGTGCCAGCAGCTTATCTCACTCCCCTGGCGAGCAGTACTTC. This codes for CASSLSHSPGEQYF.

The chain employs TRBV3-1 and TRBJ1-5; 8 positions match TRBD1. V trimming: 5 bases; J trimming: 5 bases; junction bases outside the gene matches: 11. Germline V CDR1 and CDR2: LGHDT, YNNKEL (reference sequence). This CDR3 has 16 amino acids. DNA for the CDR3: TGTGCCAGCAGCGCGGGACAGGATAGGCCCCATCAGCCCCAGCATTTT. Translating gives CASSAGQDRPHQPQHF.

Many counts were recorded for this clonotype. A much bigger clone sits one base away, suggesting this may be a read error. The V call is TRBV7-2, the J call TRBJ1-2; D is uncertain. The CDR3 loop spans 14 amino acids. Germline-derived CDR1 and CDR2 are SGHTA and FQGNSA. CDR3 in amino acids: CASSLERANCGYTF. The DNA for the CDR3 is TGTGCCAGCAGCTTAGAGAGGGCTAACTGTGGCTACACCTTC.

The chain carries TRBV3-1 and TRBJ2-7; TRBD1 matches at 10 bases. The V segment lost 3 bases and the J segment 6 bases; nucleotides outside the gene matches: 2. CDR3 length equals 13 residues. CDR1 is LGHDT, CDR2 YNNKEL, per germline (reference sequence). CDR3: CASSHDRGLEQYF. The CDR3 DNA reads TGTGCCAGCAGCCATGACAGGGGGCTCGAGCAGTACTTC.

This clonotype occurred many times. The chain is built from TRBV19 and TRBJ2-7, with D possibly TRBD1 on 6 matching bases. The ends were cut back, 2 bases at V and 1 base at J, with 9 bases in the middle. This CDR3 spans 14 amino acids. Germline V gene sequence: CDR1 LNHDA, CDR2 SQIVND (reference sequence). This CDR3 reads CASSIQGPSYEQYF. CDR3 nucleotides: TGTGCCAGTAGTATACAGGGGCCATCCTACGAGCAGTACTTC. The full variable domain, completed using reference TRBV19 and TRBJ2-7, is DGGITQSPKYLFRKEGQNVTLSCEQNLNHDAMYWYRQDPGQGLRLIYYSQIVNDFQKGDIAEGYSVSREKKESFPLTVTSAQKNPTAFYLCASSIQGPSYEQYFGPGTRLTVT.

Turning to this clonotype: The junction shows a germline mismatch at one end, possibly a read error. The chain employs TRBV5-1 and TRBJ1-5; D might be TRBD1 (6 bases). This CDR3 is 15 amino acids long. Germline V CDR1 and CDR2: SGHRS, YFSETQ. As DNA, the CDR3 is TGCGCCAGCAGCTTGTCCGGACAGAGCAATCAGCCCCAGCAGTTT. As protein: CASSLSGQSNQPQQF. Looking up the rest from reference TRBV5-1 and TRBJ1-5 gives the full variable domain: KAGVTQTPRYLIKTRGQQVTLSCSPISGHRSVSWYQQTPGQGLQFLFEYFSETQRNKGNFPGRFSGRQFSNSRSEMNVSTLELGDSALYLCASSLSGQSNQPQQFGDGTRLSIL.

This clonotype was counted only a few times. The chain uses TRBV24-1 and TRBJ2-4; D uncertain. With 8 bases removed from V and 0 bases from J, the gap between germline ends came to 10 bases. The germline gives CDR1 KGHDR, CDR2 SFDVKD. This CDR3 region has 14 residues. The DNA for the CDR3 is TGTGCCACCAAGGCTGTCCTAGCCAAAAACATTCAGTACTTC. This codes for CATKAVLAKNIQYF.